The 25 T cell receptor beta chains listed next were all sequenced from one sample in a study of blood T cells in healthy people across ages. With a J-beta primer mix and a sample-barcoded 5' primer, a second PCR ran roughly 7 to 11 cycles. TCRdb analysed the 5' RACE reads with MiXCR anew, one entry per CDR3 protein. The data show 950,000 to 1,200,000 distinct CDR3 sequences, around two fifths seen once. The source material was blood. These receptor sequences come from a man aged 18 to 29 in good health.

This clonotype showed up many times. The V and J genes are TRBV5-1 and TRBJ2-5; possibly TRBD2 for D (6 bases). CDR1 is SGHRS, CDR2 YFSETQ, per germline. The length of the CDR3 is 14 residues. V was shortened by 1 base and J by 2 bases, with 9 bases between the two germline ends. The CDR3 loop is CASSLSGLQETQYF. The CDR3 bases are TGCGCCAGCAGCTTGTCGGGACTTCAAGAGACCCAGTACTTC.

The chain carries TRBV29-1 and TRBJ1-2; 9 nucleotides agree with TRBD1. V trimming: 6 bases; J trimming: 4 bases; junction bases outside the gene matches: 6. CDR1 SQVTM and CDR2 ANQGSEA come from the germline V gene. The CDR3 spans 13 residues. The CDR3 loop reads CSVGQGPIYGYTF. The CDR3 DNA sequence: TGCAGCGTGGGACAGGGCCCAATCTATGGCTACACCTTC.

This clonotype was seen a few times. This chain links TRBV4-1 with TRBJ1-1; D is uncertain. Deletions cut 0 bases from V and 2 bases from J, with 13 bases between. Per the germline V gene, CDR1 is MGHRA and CDR2 is YSYEKL. This CDR3 contains 16 residues. Here the CDR3 reads CASSQESPSVNTEAFF. Here the CDR3 DNA reads TGCGCCAGCAGCCAAGAGTCCCCATCGGTAAACACTGAAGCTTTCTTT.

This chain connects TRBV4-3 to TRBJ1-2; no reliable D call. The CDR3 runs to 17 residues. CDR1 LGHNA and CDR2 YSLEER come from the germline V gene. Trimming stripped 4 bases from V and 6 bases from J, with 24 bases between. CDR3 protein: CASSRARERKLPNGYTF. The CDR3 nucleotides read TGCGCCAGCAGCCGTGCGCGTGAAAGGAAGCTGCCTAATGGCTACACCTTC.

This chain uses TRBV5-1 with TRBJ1-2, with TRBD1 identical over 7 bases. The CDR3 is made up of 18 amino acids. Per the germline V gene, CDR1 is SGHRS and CDR2 is YFSETQ. V dropped 4 bases and J dropped 4; count of bases not matched to a gene: 19. CDR3 DNA: TGCGCCAGCAGCCTCACGGCTTCGAGGACAGGATTTAGCTATGGCTACACCTTC. It specifies CASSLTASRTGFSYGYTF.

This clonotype was picked up a small number of times. The rearrangement joins TRBV7-2 to TRBJ2-3; 8 bases align to TRBD2. V was pared by 3 bases and J by 6 bases, with 8 bases of the junction left unmatched. Germline loops: CDR1 SGHTA, CDR2 FQGNSA. This CDR3 contains 15 residues. CDR3 nucleotides: TGTGCCAGCAGCTTTCCGGGGGGGGCCCCCGATACGCAGTATTTT. Protein: CASSFPGGAPDTQYF.

The sample holds a few counts of this clonotype. DNA for the CDR3: TGTGCCAGCAGCTACGTGGGTGGGGGCAATCAGCCCCAGCATTTT. Translating gives CASSYVGGGNQPQHF. The chain has TRBV6-2 or TRBV6-3 and TRBJ1-5; D is unclear. V was clipped by 6 bases and J by 2 bases, with 14 bases between them. The CDR3 has 15 amino acids. Germline CDR1 and CDR2: MNHEY and SVGEGT.

J is TRBJ1-1 and V is TRBV9, with D possibly TRBD1 on 5 matching bases. V shed 10 bases and J shed 1 base, with 14 bases lying between them. Germline CDR1 SGDLS, CDR2 YYNGEE. There are 13 residues in the CDR3. Written as DNA, the CDR3 is TGTGCCTCTATGCCCCAGGGGAACACTGAAGCTTTCTTT. Residues: CASMPQGNTEAFF.

The chain couples TRBV20-1 to TRBJ1-2; no reliable D call. The CDR3 runs 13 residues. Germline assignment: CDR1 DFQATT and CDR2 SNEGSKA (reference sequence). The V gene lost 3 bases and the J gene lost 2 bases, with 10 bases spanning the gap. The CDR3: CSASDTENYGYTF. The DNA of the CDR3 is TGCAGTGCTAGTGACACGGAAAACTATGGCTACACCTTC.

V and J are TRBV7-2 and TRBJ2-1, with D hard to call. The V gene lost 4 bases and the J gene lost 0 bases, with 10 bases spanning the gap. The CDR3 has 15 residues. Germline-derived CDR1 and CDR2 are SGHTA and FQGNSA. CDR3 loop: CASSYTHSSYNEQFF. The CDR3 DNA sequence: TGTGCCAGCAGCTATACACACAGCTCCTACAATGAGCAGTTCTTC.

This clonotype came up a few times. This sequence joins TRBV20-1 and TRBJ2-5; 8 nucleotides align to TRBD2. Germline V gene lookup returns CDR1 DFQATT and CDR2 SNEGSKA (reference sequence). The CDR3 is made up of 13 amino acids. V was clipped by 8 bases and J by 1 base; unmatched bases: 6. The CDR3 nucleotides are TGCAGTACCAAAGCGGGGGCCCAAGAGACCCAGTACTTC. Amino acid sequence: CSTKAGAQETQYF.

Notes on this clonotype: At one end the junction does not follow the germline gene, possibly because of a read error. This sequence joins TRBV6-1 and TRBJ2-4; D unresolved. The CDR3 runs to 17 residues. The V gene's germline CDR1 is MNHNS and CDR2 SASEGT. CDR3 sequence (DNA): TGTGCCAGCAGTGAAGCGGGTGGCAGCTTAGCCAAAAACATTCAGTGCTTC. This encodes CASSEAGGSLAKNIQCF.

The chain links TRBV4-3 to TRBJ2-3, with D uncertain. The CDR3 is made up of 18 amino acids. Germline CDR1 and CDR2: LGHNA and YSLEER. Trimming removed 1 base at V and 0 bases at J, with 17 bases between. DNA of the CDR3: TGCGCCAGCAGCCAAGGGTCAACACGAGCCCCTAGCACAGATACGCAGTATTTT. It codes for CASSQGSTRAPSTDTQYF.

This clonotype has a handful of counts. The rearrangement joins TRBV11-2 to TRBJ2-7, with D perhaps matching TRBD1 (6 bases). This CDR3 is built from 13 residues. Germline V gene lookup returns CDR1 SGHAT and CDR2 FQNNGV. Trimming removed 0 bases at V and 3 bases at J, with 6 bases between. The CDR3 coding sequence is TGTGCCAGCAGCTTAGAGGGACACTACGAGCAGTACTTC. It encodes CASSLEGHYEQYF.

This clonotype has ten or more counts. The gene calls are TRBV29-1 and TRBJ2-1; 8 bases map to TRBD1. Germline V gene lookup returns CDR1 SQVTM and CDR2 ANQGSEA. This CDR3 has 14 residues. V lost 1 base and J lost 9; bases outside the gene matches: 8. CDR3 sequence (DNA): TGCAGCGTTGAAGGATTCCAGGGGGCCAGTGAGCAGTTCTTC. Its translation: CSVEGFQGASEQFF.

There are a few counts of this clonotype. The CDR3 loop is CASSVMTQETQYF. The CDR3 DNA sequence: TGTGCCAGCAGCGTAATGACTCAAGAGACCCAGTACTTC. The chain combines TRBV9 with TRBJ2-5; D unclear. The CDR3 has 13 residues. Trimming took off 1 base at V and 2 bases at J, with 6 bases between the two ends. Germline V gene sequence: CDR1 SGDLS, CDR2 YYNGEE. The entire variable domain, with the rest obtained from reference TRBV9 and TRBJ2-5, is as follows: DSGVTQTPKHLITATGQRVTLRCSPRSGDLSVYWYQQSLDQGLQFLIQYYNGEERAKGNILERFSAQQFPDLHSELNLSSLELGDSALYFCASSVMTQETQYFGPGTRLLVL.

V gene TRBV9 combines with J gene TRBJ1-2; the D is unclear. Between the trimmed V and J ends, which lost 0 bases and 5 bases, there was a span of 11 bases. The CDR3 length is 14 residues. Germline V CDR1 and CDR2: SGDLS, YYNGEE. CDR3 sequence reads: CASSVEDARYGYTF. The CDR3 coding sequence is TGTGCCAGCAGCGTAGAGGACGCGAGGTATGGCTACACCTTC.

This clonotype has only a few counts. CDR3 DNA: TGTGCCAGCACCCAGATGGGGGGGAGTGAAAAACTGTTTTTT. It encodes CASTQMGGSEKLFF. The rearrangement uses TRBV12-3 or TRBV12-4 and TRBJ1-4; the D gene is possibly TRBD1 (5 bases). This CDR3 has 14 amino acids. Between the trimmed V and J ends, which lost 7 bases and 7 bases, there was a span of 16 bases.

This clonotype was seen only a few times. The chain uses TRBV27 and TRBJ1-4, with D perhaps TRBD1 (6 bases). Germline V gene lookup returns CDR1 MNHEY and CDR2 SMNVEV (reference sequence). The CDR3 has 14 amino acids. Trimming cost V 4 bases and J 7 bases, with 13 bases left between them. The CDR3 protein is CASSSGRGAEKLFF. In DNA, the CDR3 is TGTGCCAGCAGTTCAGGCAGGGGAGCTGAAAAACTGTTTTTT.

The CDR3 here is CASPLRGLRTQYF. The CDR3 region has the DNA TGTGCCAGCCCCCTCAGGGGCTTGCGGACCCAGTACTTC. The V call is TRBV12-3 or TRBV12-4, the J call TRBJ2-7, with D perhaps matching TRBD1 (6 bases). The DNA end is a closer match to TRBJ2-5, so the J assignment may be wrong. CDR3 length equals 13 residues.

The chain couples TRBV30 to TRBJ1-1; no clear D. V dropped 6 bases and J dropped 5 bases, with 16 bases sitting between them. The CDR3 totals 13 residues. The germline CDR1 and CDR2 sequences are GTSNPN and SVGIG (reference sequence). The CDR3 region has the DNA TGTGCCTGCCTCCTCAGAGAGAGGACTGAAGCTTTCTTT. This gives the protein CACLLRERTEAFF.

This clonotype appeared a few times. The chain is built from TRBV2 and TRBJ1-2; TRBD1 matches 7 bases. Germline trimming cut 8 bases from V and 1 base from J; bases unmatched to any gene: 13. The CDR3 is 16 residues long. Germline V gene lookup returns CDR1 SNHLY and CDR2 FYNNEI. Here the CDR3 reads CASPYGGTVINYGYTF. CDR3 in DNA: TGTGCCAGCCCCTACGGCGGGACAGTGATTAACTATGGCTACACCTTC.

The J gene is TRBJ2-3, the V gene TRBV2, with 8 bases lining up with TRBD1. Trimming took 7 bases from V and 2 from J; bases not matched to a gene: 5. Per the germline V gene, CDR1 is SNHLY and CDR2 is FYNNEI. This CDR3 has 14 amino acids. CDR3 region: CASTPGQDTDTQYF. In DNA, the CDR3 is TGTGCCAGCACCCCGGGACAGGACACAGATACGCAGTATTTT.

V gene TRBV29-1 combines with J gene TRBJ2-5, with D possibly matching TRBD1 (7 bases). The CDR3 spans 13 residues. The germline V and J ends were trimmed by 6 bases and 0 bases, with 11 bases remaining between them. The germline V gene encodes CDR1 SQVTM and CDR2 ANQGSEA. The CDR3: CSVAGQYQETQYF. Here the CDR3 DNA reads TGCAGCGTCGCGGGACAGTACCAAGAGACCCAGTACTTC. The entire variable domain, with the rest obtained from reference TRBV29-1 and TRBJ2-5, is as follows: SAVISQKPSRDICQRGTSLTIQCQVDSQVTMMFWYRQQPGQSLTLIATANQGSEATYESGFVIDKFPISRPNLTFSTLTVSNMSPEDSSIYLCSVAGQYQETQYFGPGTRLLVL.

The rearrangement uses TRBV20-1 and TRBJ2-7; 8 bases fit TRBD1. Trimming cost V 5 bases and J 7 bases; bases outside gene matches: 13. CDR1 and CDR2 (germline): DFQATT, SNEGSKA (reference sequence). CDR3 length: 14 amino acids. This chain's CDR3 is CSAFDRGGVNEQYF. The CDR3 region has the DNA TGCAGTGCTTTCGACAGGGGTGGCGTCAATGAGCAGTACTTC.